These T cell receptor beta chains were read from a single sample in a study of blood T cell repertoires in COVID-19. Assay used: immunoSEQ multiplex PCR; TCRdb lists only in-frame clones, some missing. The sample contains about 110,000 clones, more than 75% of which appear only once. Sequencing input: peripheral blood. The source is a human donor in a cohort sampled during active COVID-19. CDR3s include the opening cysteine and the closing phenylalanine or tryptophan. D genes are given only for firm matches. Clone size is shown for a subset of rows, as once, few, many or a class of expanded clone.

TRBV29-1	TRBJ2-1	TRBD2	NA	CSVLGGTSSYNEQFF	TGCAGCGTGCTGGGGGGGACCAGCTCCTACAATGAGCAGTTCTTC
TRBV4-3	TRBJ2-1	NA	NA	CASSQESARWEISYNEQFF	TGCGCCAGCAGCCAAGAATCGGCGAGGTGGGAGATATCCTACAATGAGCAGTTCTTC
TRBV19	TRBJ2-7	NA	many	CASSPSTGRNHEQYF	TGTGCCAGTAGTCCCTCGACAGGGAGGAACCACGAGCAGTACTTC
TRBV7-6	TRBJ1-2	NA	NA	CASSLGAGSVGYTF	TGTGCCAGCAGCTTAGGGGCAGGATCAGTTGGCTACACCTTC
TRBV28	TRBJ1-3	TRBD1	NA	CASSFWTGPSSGNTIYF	TGTGCCAGCAGTTTCTGGACAGGCCCGAGCTCTGGAAACACCATATATTTT
TRBV28	TRBJ1-1	TRBD1	few	CASSTAGQGFEAFF	TGTGCCAGCAGTACAGCGGGACAGGGGTTTGAAGCTTTCTTT
TRBV4-2	TRBJ2-7	TRBD2	NA	CASSSPRTSGGAYEQYF	TGTGCCAGCAGCTCCCCCCGGACTAGCGGGGGGGCCTACGAGCAGTACTTC
TRBV6-5	TRBJ1-2	NA	NA	CASSQGNYGYTF	TGTGCCAGCAGTCAGGGTAACTATGGCTACACCTTC
TRBV10-3	TRBJ1-4	TRBD1	NA	CAIRTGTDLNGKLFF	TGTGCCATCAGAACCGGGACAGACCTAAATGGAAAACTGTTTTTT
TRBV11-1	TRBJ2-7	TRBD1	few	CASSSTPGTVRGQYF	TGTGCCAGCAGCTCAACCCCGGGGACAGTGAGGGGGCAGTACTTC
TRBV6-5	TRBJ2-3	NA	NA	CASSSPSGAVQDTQYF	TGTGCCAGCAGTTCACCTTCAGGGGCGGTACAAGATACGCAGTATTTT
TRBV4-3	TRBJ2-7	TRBD1	NA	CASSQAGTGAVYEQYF	TGCGCCAGCAGCCAAGCCGGGACAGGGGCCGTGTACGAGCAGTACTTC
TRBV30	TRBJ2-5	TRBD2	NA	CASSGGPRETQYF	TGTGCCTCCTCGGGGGGGCCACGAGAGACCCAGTACTTC
TRBV6-5	TRBJ2-5	TRBD2	many	CATSWGGQETQYF	TGTGCCACCTCTTGGGGGGGCCAAGAGACCCAGTACTTC
TRBV7-8	TRBJ1-5	TRBD1	once	CASSQRPVQGDFGNQPQHF	TGTGCCAGCAGCCAAAGGCCGGTACAGGGGGATTTCGGCAATCAGCCCCAGCATTTT
TRBV5-6	TRBJ1-3	NA	NA	CASSLAVSGNTIYF	TGTGCCAGCAGCTTGGCAGTCTCTGGAAACACCATATATTTT
TRBV5-1	TRBJ1-2	TRBD1	NA	CASSLGQGQYGYTF	TGCGCCAGCAGCTTAGGACAGGGACAGTATGGCTACACCTTC
TRBV7-9	TRBJ2-7	NA	few	CASSPRGGEQYF	TGTGCCAGCAGCCCCCGCGGTGGGGAGCAGTACTTC
TRBV27	TRBJ1-2	NA	NA	CASSVIGQFGYTF	TGTGCCAGCAGTGTTATTGGACAGTTTGGCTACACCTTC
TRBV9	TRBJ2-1	NA	few	CASSVDLEGEQFF	TGTGCCAGCAGCGTAGATTTAGAGGGTGAGCAGTTCTTC
TRBV5-1	TRBJ2-1	TRBD1	NA	CASSAGQGASSSYNEQFF	TGCGCCAGCAGCGCGGGACAGGGAGCTTCGAGCTCCTACAATGAGCAGTTCTTC
TRBV4-2	TRBJ2-1	TRBD2	NA	CASSRGTGGAGRNEQFF	TGTGCCAGCAGCCGTGGGACCGGGGGGGCCGGACGCAATGAGCAGTTCTTC